The clone carrying this TCR beta chain was seen only once. This entry is derived from a study of CD8 T cells in Susac syndrome. cDNA came from about 0.46 to 1 ug RNA primed by random hexamers. By means of immunoSEQ multiplex PCR, TCR beta CDR3 spanning 54 Vbeta and 13 Jbeta underwent amplification. TCRdb reprocessed the immunoSEQ multiplex PCR reads with MiXCR, giving one entry per CDR3 protein. The sample has about 250,000 distinct CDR3 sequences; 93% are singletons. CDR1 is SGHAT, CDR2 FQNNGV, per germline. The V end lost 5 bases, the J end lost 6 bases, and 12 bases lay between the germline ends. This CDR3 has 13 residues.

The material sequenced was CD4+ T cells from PBMCs. The V gene is TRBV11-2, the J gene TRBJ2-3, with unresolved D. The sequence came from a human donor with multiple sclerosis. The CDR3 region has the DNA TGTGCCAGCAGCCCCGACCCCAGGGATACGCAGTATTTT. Translation: CASSPDPRDTQYF.